This T cell receptor beta chain was captured by sequencing in a study of blood T cell repertoires in COVID-19 (dated by TCRdb to 2018 to 2021). Background on the whole study: Samples from collaborators originated in the United States, Italy and Spain and spanned both the acute and convalescent phases of COVID-19. The prospective study material was composed of cDNA or gDNA derived from T cells, B-cell-depleted T cells, or PBMCs. The dataset comprised deeply sampled blood TCRbeta repertoires from subjects exposed to, actively infected with, or recovered from COVID-19. The repertoires were made available in a free public database intended to serve as a resource for research on the immune response to SARS-CoV-2. The samples were drawn from the first 160 participants of the ongoing ImmuneRACE study and from 950 to 1,500 subjects provided by 6 global collaborators. A de-identified subject ID, COVID-19 status, age in years and sex were almost always included in the sample metadata. HLA class I and class II types, where available, came from metadata supplied by the sample provider rather than from assay-based typing.

TCRbeta CDR3 regions were amplified from genomic DNA by means of the immunoSEQ Assay, a bias-controlled multiplex PCR. The paper's data handling went like this. Nucleated cell counts per sample were estimated from amplification of reference gene primers within the assay. To quantify the absolute abundance of each unique TCRbeta CDR3 rearrangement, sequence reads were collapsed and filtered. Productive Simpson clonality was computed per sample as the square root of Simpson's diversity index over productive rearrangements. TCRdb provides this immuneACCESS table in a form limited to in-frame rearrangements. Some clones are lacking; in checked studies, under half of them reflect an unresolved V gene, and why the rest are absent is not known. The DNA gave D and trimming, while V, J and clone size come from that table. The sample profile shows 350,000 to 450,000 clones; approximately 92% of them were found once. About 1.1% of the sample lies in the top ten.

Enrolling through a virtual design, the prospective study's participants ranged in age from roughly 18 to 90 years and lived across approximately 25 United States geographic areas. Cohort assignment in the prospective study relied on participant-reported clinical history from a screening survey and a study questionnaire. Recovered participants in ImmuneRACE Cohort 3 were defined by two consecutive negative NP/OP PCR tests, clearance by a healthcare professional, or resolution of symptoms. Mobile phlebotomists in the prospective study collected whole blood, serum and a nasopharyngeal or oropharyngeal swab from every participant. Participants in the prospective study had the option to provide additional blood draws and questionnaires over an approximately two-month period. Before DNA extraction, prospective study blood samples were shipped either frozen or at room temperature. The germline V gene encodes CDR1 ENHRY and CDR2 SYGVKD. Trimming at the junction amounts to 6 bases on V and 7 bases on J, and the germline ends lie 15 bases apart. Taken from cysteine to phenylalanine, the CDR3 has 13 residues. Only the CDR3 DNA is retained, 39 bases long and in frame from the first base.

With regard to this clone: The target of this receptor is not known. There are no base qualities to consult, and no much larger clone falls within one base.

The full study reports these points: The quantity of clinical and demographic metadata differed by source and by participant and was supplied without curation.

The sequenced sample consisted of PBMCs or T cells enriched from blood (not recorded which). Rearrangement joined TRBV10-3 to TRBJ1-1, and TRBD1 may be the D gene, going by 5 matching bases. This TCR was recovered from a man aged 25-40 years who had recovered from COVID-19. The DNA is as follows: TGTGCCATCAGCGGCAGGGTTCCTGGTGAAGCTTTCTTT. Translated, this is CAISGRVPGEAFF.